This entry is about one T cell receptor (beta chain). The antigen is unknown. This sample is drawn from a study of identifying expanded T cells in peripheral blood. Study-wide results and limits: Clone count variance between roughly 2-week samples rose with total template count.

Healthy donors had no documented immune events, such as infections, while sampled. Here immunoSEQ multiplex PCR was the method, and the copy in TCRdb shows in-frame clones only, minus some. The data show some 65,000 clones, approximately 80% seen once. This CDR3 has 18 amino acids. V lost 0 bases to trimming and J lost 4 bases, with 22 bases between them. CDR1 SGHDN and CDR2 FVKESK come from the germline V gene. The chain couples TRBV14 to TRBJ2-7; D is uncertain. The source material was blood. This TCR was sampled from a person between 18 and 75 years old in good health. The DNA of the CDR3 is TGTGCCAGCAGCCAAGATTCCCCAGACCAGGTTACCAAGTACGAGCAGTACGTC. Translated, it gives CASSQDSPDQVTKYEQYV.